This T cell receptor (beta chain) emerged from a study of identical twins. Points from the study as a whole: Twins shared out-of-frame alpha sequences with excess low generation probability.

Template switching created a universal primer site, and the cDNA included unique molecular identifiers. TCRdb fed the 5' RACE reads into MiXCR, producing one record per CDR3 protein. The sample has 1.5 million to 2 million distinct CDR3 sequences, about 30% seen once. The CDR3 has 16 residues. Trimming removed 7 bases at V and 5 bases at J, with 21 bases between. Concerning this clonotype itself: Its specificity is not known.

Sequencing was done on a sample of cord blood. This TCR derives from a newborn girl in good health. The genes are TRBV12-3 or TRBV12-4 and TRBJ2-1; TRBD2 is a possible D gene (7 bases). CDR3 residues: CASTLRGGTFDNEQFF. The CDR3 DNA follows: TGTGCCAGCACCCTAAGGGGGGGAACCTTCGACAATGAGCAGTTCTTC.